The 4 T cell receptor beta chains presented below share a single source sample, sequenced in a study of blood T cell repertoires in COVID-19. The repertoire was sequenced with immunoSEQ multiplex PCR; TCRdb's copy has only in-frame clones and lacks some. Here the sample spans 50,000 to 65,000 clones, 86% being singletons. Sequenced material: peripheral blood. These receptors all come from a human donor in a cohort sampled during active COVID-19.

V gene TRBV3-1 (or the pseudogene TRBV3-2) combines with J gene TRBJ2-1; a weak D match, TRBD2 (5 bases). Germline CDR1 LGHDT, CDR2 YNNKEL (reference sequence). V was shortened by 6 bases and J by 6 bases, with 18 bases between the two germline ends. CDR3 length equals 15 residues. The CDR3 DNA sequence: TGTGCCAGCAGTCGACGGGAAAAAGAAGGCAATGAGCAGTTCTTC. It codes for CASSRREKEGNEQFF.

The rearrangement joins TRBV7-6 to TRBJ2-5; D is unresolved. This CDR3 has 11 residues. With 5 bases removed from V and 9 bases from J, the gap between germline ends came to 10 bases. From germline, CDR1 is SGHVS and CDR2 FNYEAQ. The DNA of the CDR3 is TGTGCCAGCAGCGTCCACTCCGCCCAGTACTTC. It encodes CASSVHSAQYF.

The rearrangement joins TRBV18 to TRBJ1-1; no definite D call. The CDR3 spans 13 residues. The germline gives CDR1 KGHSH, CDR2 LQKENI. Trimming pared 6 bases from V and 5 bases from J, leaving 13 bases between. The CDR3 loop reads CASSNEVGTEAFF. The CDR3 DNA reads TGTGCCAGCTCGAATGAGGTAGGAACTGAAGCTTTCTTT.

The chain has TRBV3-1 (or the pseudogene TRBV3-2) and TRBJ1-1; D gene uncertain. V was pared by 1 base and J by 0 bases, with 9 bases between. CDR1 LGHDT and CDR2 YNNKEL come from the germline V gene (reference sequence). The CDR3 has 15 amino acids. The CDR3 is CASSQANHLNTEAFF. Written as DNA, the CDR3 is TGTGCCAGCAGCCAAGCTAACCACCTGAACACTGAAGCTTTCTTT.